The 3 T cell receptor beta chains below were found in one sample sequenced in a study of Graves' ophthalmopathy and Graves' hyperthyroidism. CDR3 regions of TCR beta were amplified from RNA transcripts. HTBI primers were used in a first-round RT-PCR, which preceded a second-round multiplex PCR. TCRdb fed the multiplex PCR reads into MiXCR, producing one record per CDR3 protein. The sample gives around 1,000,000 distinct CDR3 sequences, about 36% of which show up once; 11% is in the top ten. The sequenced material came from peripheral blood or thyroid tissue (not recorded which). These receptors were obtained from an adult man with Graves' hyperthyroidism.

V and J are TRBV30 and TRBJ1-2; TRBD1 matches 9 bases. The junction had 6 bases not matched to a gene; V was cut back by 3 bases and J by 7 bases. CDR1 and CDR2 (germline): GTSNPN, SVGIG (reference sequence). There are 13 residues in the CDR3. The CDR3 sequence: CAWRPGQGSGYTF. The CDR3 coding sequence is TGTGCCTGGAGACCGGGACAGGGCTCTGGCTACACCTTC.

The rearrangement links TRBV6-2 or TRBV6-3 to TRBJ2-5, with 11 nucleotides matching TRBD1. V was clipped by 11 bases and J by 4 bases; unmatched bases: 9. Germline values: CDR1 MNHEY, CDR2 SVGEGT. The CDR3 has 14 amino acids. For the CDR3, the DNA is TGTGCCGCGAGGGGACAGGGGGGTGGAGAGACCCAGTACTTC. Translated: CAARGQGGGETQYF.

The chain joins TRBV10-3 to TRBJ1-3; D is ambiguous. CDR1 and CDR2 (germline): ENHRY, SYGVKD. Trimming pared 2 bases from V and 0 bases from J, leaving 14 bases between. The CDR3 runs to 17 residues. The CDR3 loop is CAISERPGTSSGNTIYF. The CDR3 region has the DNA TGTGCCATCAGTGAGCGACCGGGAACGAGCTCTGGAAACACCATATATTTT.